This T cell receptor beta chain was sequenced during a study of response to subunit inactivated influenza vaccine. Points on this clonotype: As yet, its antigen is unknown.

TCRdb re-called the RT-PCR reads with MiXCR, one entry per CDR3 protein. The sample lists 590,000 or so distinct CDR3 sequences, about 14% occurring once. Study outcomes and limitations: The study's authors posited that every seasonal influenza vaccination enlists few new T cells.

The sequence derives from a middle-aged man who received an inactivated influenza vaccine. Sample: PBMCs from blood, taken less than 15 days before vaccination.

CDR3 region: CSASDGVSGYTF. Here the CDR3 DNA reads TGCAGTGCAAGCGACGGTGTCAGTGGCTACACCTTC. The V call is TRBV20-1, the J call TRBJ1-2; D is unclear. CDR3 length: 12 residues. V dropped 6 bases and J dropped 7 bases, with 15 bases sitting between them. Looked up from germline, CDR1 is DFQATT and CDR2 is SNEGSKA (reference sequence).